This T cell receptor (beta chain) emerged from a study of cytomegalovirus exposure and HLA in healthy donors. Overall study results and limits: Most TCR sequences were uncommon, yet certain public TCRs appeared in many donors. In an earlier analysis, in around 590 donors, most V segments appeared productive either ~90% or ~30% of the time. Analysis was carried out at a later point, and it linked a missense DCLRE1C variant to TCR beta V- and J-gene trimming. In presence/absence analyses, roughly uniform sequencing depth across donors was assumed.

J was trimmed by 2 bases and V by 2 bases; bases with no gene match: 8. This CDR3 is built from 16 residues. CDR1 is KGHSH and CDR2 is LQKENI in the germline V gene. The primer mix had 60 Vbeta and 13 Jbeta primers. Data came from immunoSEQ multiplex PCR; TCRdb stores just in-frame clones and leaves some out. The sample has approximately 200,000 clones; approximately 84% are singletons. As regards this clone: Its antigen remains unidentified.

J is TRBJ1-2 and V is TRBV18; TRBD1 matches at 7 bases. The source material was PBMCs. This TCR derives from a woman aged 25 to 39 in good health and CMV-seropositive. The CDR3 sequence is CASSPSTGPLNYGYTF. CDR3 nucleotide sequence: TGTGCCAGCTCACCATCGACAGGGCCTTTAAACTATGGCTACACCTTC.